This entry lists 15 T cell receptor beta chains sequenced from one sample in a study of shared T cell receptors in the human thymus. Sequenced by immunoSEQ multiplex PCR; TCRdb stores in-frame clones only, minus some. The sample lists 540,000 or so clones, approximately 80% occurring once. The sample was also linked to a second study, of human thymus T cells.

Sequenced: thymocytes. The receptors here all came from a boy under two years old with a congenital heart defect.

J is TRBJ2-1 and V is TRBV27, with TRBD2 matching over 10 bases. In germline, CDR1 is MNHEY, CDR2 SMNVEV (reference sequence). V lost 3 bases and J lost 6; bases outside the gene matches: 8. CDR3 size: 16 residues. The CDR3 loop is CASSFFRTSGLNEQFF. CDR3 bases: TGTGCCAGCAGTTTTTTCCGGACTAGCGGCCTCAATGAGCAGTTCTTC.

This clone was seen more than once but under ten times. This sequence joins TRBV4-1 and TRBJ2-3; maybe TRBD2 (5 bases). V shed 5 bases and J shed 2 bases, with 23 bases lying between them. CDR1 and CDR2 (germline): MGHRA, YSYEKL. This CDR3 has 18 residues. CDR3 sequence (DNA): TGCGCCAGCAGCTCACACCCTCGGGGTGTCGTTGACACAGATACGCAGTATTTT. It is translated as CASSSHPRGVVDTDTQYF.

J is TRBJ2-7 and V is TRBV19, with 9 bases lining up with TRBD1. Germline V gene lookup returns CDR1 LNHDA and CDR2 SQIVND (reference sequence). The length of the CDR3 is 14 residues. V gave up 5 bases and J gave up 6 bases; unmatched junction bases: 8. In nucleotides, the CDR3 is TGTGCCAGTAGTTCGGGACAGGGTAGGGTCGAGCAGTACTTC. Its protein product is CASSSGQGRVEQYF.

The chain links TRBV28 to TRBJ1-5, with TRBD1 identical over 8 bases. There are 14 residues in the CDR3. Trimming cost V 6 bases and J 1 base; bases outside gene matches: 2. CDR1 is MDHEN, CDR2 SYDVKM, per germline. Written as DNA, the CDR3 is TGTGCCAGCAGCTGGACAGGGAGCAATCAGCCCCAGCATTTT. This gives the protein CASSWTGSNQPQHF.

CDR3 region: CASSLRRQARPYEQYF. CDR3 coding DNA: TGTGCCAGCAGCCTCCGGAGGCAGGCTCGGCCCTACGAGCAGTACTTC. This sequence joins TRBV11-3 and TRBJ2-7; possible D gene TRBD2, 5 bases. There are 16 residues in the CDR3. V was cut by 5 bases and J by 2 bases, with 19 bases left in between. The germline V gene has CDR1 SGHNT and CDR2 YENEEA.

J is TRBJ2-5 and V is TRBV5-5, with TRBD2 as a possible D gene (5 bases). Germline V CDR1 and CDR2: SGHKS, YYEKEE (reference sequence). CDR3 length: 13 residues. V dropped 5 bases and J dropped 3 bases, with 11 bases sitting between them. For the CDR3, the DNA is TGTGCCAGCAGGCTGGGAGAGAAAGAGACCCAGTACTTC. Protein: CASRLGEKETQYF.

The CDR3 region has the DNA TGTGCCAGCAAGTCTCGTCATAGCGGGAGACCGAACACCGGGGAGCTGTTTTTT. This sequence encodes CASKSRHSGRPNTGELFF. The chain uses TRBV5-6 and TRBJ2-2, with 9 bases fitting TRBD2. Germline CDR1 SGHDT, CDR2 YYEEEE. The CDR3 is made up of 18 amino acids. With V trimmed by 6 bases and J by 0 bases, 12 bases remained unmatched.

V gene TRBV9 combines with J gene TRBJ2-1; D may be TRBD2 (6 bases). This CDR3 region has 15 residues. Germline V gene sequence: CDR1 SGDLS, CDR2 YYNGEE. Trimming took 0 bases from V and 5 from J, leaving 12 bases between them. The CDR3 sequence: CASSVVSSDHNEQFF. Written as DNA, the CDR3 is TGTGCCAGCAGCGTAGTGTCTAGCGATCACAATGAGCAGTTCTTC.

The gene calls are TRBV7-2 and TRBJ2-7; 7 bases are a match to TRBD1. The germline V gene has CDR1 SGHTA and CDR2 FQGNSA. The CDR3 length is 15 residues. V gave up 0 bases and J gave up 6 bases; unmatched junction bases: 8. As DNA, the CDR3 is TGTGCCAGCAGCTTAGCCCCTCGACAGGGAGCCGAGCAGTACTTC. Residues: CASSLAPRQGAEQYF. Variable domain in full (rest from reference TRBV7-2 and TRBJ2-7): GAGVSQSPSNKVTEKGKDVELRCDPISGHTALYWYRQSLGQGLEFLIYFQGNSAPDKSGLPSDRFSAERTGGSVSTLTIQRTQQEDSAVYLCASSLAPRQGAEQYFGPGTRLTVT.

The chain employs TRBV10-2 and TRBJ2-7; D is perhaps TRBD1 (5 bases). V lost 7 bases and J lost 5, with 12 bases in between. The germline V gene has CDR1 WSHSY and CDR2 SAAADI. This CDR3 region has 12 residues. CDR3 sequence: CASTSGADEQYF. The CDR3, as DNA: TGCGCCAGCACCAGTGGGGCGGACGAGCAGTACTTC.

The count of this clone is one. The rearrangement uses TRBV11-3 and TRBJ2-5, with D unresolved. Germline assignment: CDR1 SGHNT and CDR2 YENEEA. There are 11 residues in the CDR3. Between the trimmed V and J ends, which lost 4 bases and 2 bases, there was a span of 2 bases. CDR3 in amino acids: CASSSQETQYF. CDR3 sequence (DNA): TGTGCCAGCAGCTCACAAGAGACCCAGTACTTC.

The rearrangement joins TRBV2 to TRBJ2-3, with D unclear. Trimming took 7 bases from V and 10 from J, leaving 12 bases between them. The CDR3 is made up of 11 amino acids. Germline assignment: CDR1 SNHLY and CDR2 FYNNEI. CDR3 sequence (DNA): TGTGCCAGCACTGACCCAGTGGCGCAGTATTTT. It specifies CASTDPVAQYF.

This clone has a handful of counts. The genes are TRBV5-6 and TRBJ2-1; TRBD1 matches 9 bases. The CDR3 contains 17 residues. Germline trimming cut 0 bases from V and 5 bases from J; bases unmatched to any gene: 9. Germline CDR1 reads SGHDT; CDR2 reads YYEEEE. The DNA of the CDR3 is TGTGCCAGCAGCTTGGCCCGGGACAGGGTGGATCACAATGAGCAGTTCTTC. Encoded protein: CASSLARDRVDHNEQFF.

This CDR3 reads CASSLLLSNQPQHF. In nucleotides, the CDR3 is TGCGCCAGCAGCTTGCTGTTGAGCAATCAGCCCCAGCATTTT. The chain carries TRBV5-1 and TRBJ1-5, with no clear D. Trimming left V 1 base short and J 1 base short, with 6 bases between. Germline V gene sequence: CDR1 SGHRS, CDR2 YFSETQ. The CDR3 loop spans 14 amino acids.

The chain couples TRBV9 to TRBJ2-1; 10 bases match TRBD2. The germline gives CDR1 SGDLS, CDR2 YYNGEE. Losses at the gene ends were 0 bases for V and 6 bases for J; bases not matched to a gene: 9. This CDR3 is 17 amino acids long. The CDR3 nucleotides are TGTGCCAGCAGCGTAGAGTGGGGCAGCGGGAGGGCCAATGAGCAGTTCTTC. Translated, it gives CASSVEWGSGRANEQFF.